The 15 T cell receptor beta chains in this list originate from one sample, sequenced in a study of blood T cell repertoires in COVID-19. Data came from immunoSEQ multiplex PCR; TCRdb stores just in-frame clones and leaves some out. The profile shows about 160,000 clones, just over 90% of them singletons. Material for sequencing was peripheral blood. These receptors came from a man aged 18 to 29 with acute or convalescent COVID-19.

The chain links TRBV7-9 to TRBJ2-1, with a possible D match to TRBD1 (5 bases). Germline loops: CDR1 SEHNR, CDR2 FQNEAQ (reference sequence). V was cut by 5 bases and J by 7 bases, with 15 bases left in between. This CDR3 comprises 14 residues. The CDR3: CASSTQGTPNEQFF. In DNA, the CDR3 is TGTGCCAGCAGCACTCAGGGTACGCCAAATGAGCAGTTCTTC.

Comment on this clone: This same CDR3 is encoded by further DNA sequences in the sample. V is TRBV3-1 (or the pseudogene TRBV3-2) and J is TRBJ1-1; D is possibly TRBD1 (6 bases). The CDR3 extends over 13 amino acids. V shed 1 base and J shed 4 bases, with 7 bases lying between them. CDR1 LGHDT and CDR2 YNNKEL come from the germline V gene (reference sequence). The CDR3 spells CASSQGRGTEAFF. CDR3 sequence (DNA): TGTGCCAGCAGCCAAGGCAGGGGCACTGAAGCTTTCTTT.

The rearrangement joins TRBV7-9 to TRBJ1-1; 8 bases fit TRBD1. CDR3 length: 12 amino acids. CDR1 is SEHNR, CDR2 FQNEAQ, per germline (reference sequence). Unmatched junction bases numbered 3, after V lost 4 bases and J lost 8 bases. The CDR3 sequence is CASSYWTGEAFF. The CDR3 bases are TGTGCCAGCAGCTATTGGACAGGGGAAGCTTTCTTT.

CDR3 region: CASGRGLAGRSSYNEQFF. CDR3 DNA sequence: TGTGCCAGCGGTCGGGGACTAGCGGGGAGAAGCTCCTACAATGAGCAGTTCTTC. This chain uses TRBV7-9 with TRBJ2-1, with 13 bases identical to TRBD2. V gave up 8 bases and J gave up 0 bases; unmatched junction bases: 10. From germline, CDR1 is SEHNR and CDR2 FQNEAQ (reference sequence). The CDR3 is 18 residues long.

The J gene is TRBJ1-1, the V gene TRBV7-2; no definite D call. V dropped 3 bases and J dropped 0 bases, with 5 bases sitting between them. CDR3 length equals 13 residues. Germline V gene data show CDR1 as SGHTA and CDR2 as FQGNSA. The CDR3 DNA sequence: TGTGCCAGCAGCTTCTCTATGAACACTGAAGCTTTCTTT. Translation: CASSFSMNTEAFF.

The chain joins TRBV7-2 to TRBJ1-3; D is undetermined. V shed 5 bases and J shed 5 bases, with 7 bases lying between them. CDR1 and CDR2 from the germline V gene are SGHTA and FQGNSA. The CDR3 has 12 residues. CDR3 DNA sequence: TGTGCCAGCAGCGTTAATAGAAACACCATATATTTT. It translates to CASSVNRNTIYF.

The chain couples TRBV19 to TRBJ1-2; D is perhaps TRBD1 (6 bases). CDR3 size: 12 residues. The V gene lost 7 bases and the J gene lost 6 bases, with 12 bases spanning the gap. Per the germline V gene, CDR1 is LNHDA and CDR2 is SQIVND (reference sequence). The CDR3 reads CASTLTGNGYTF. CDR3 DNA sequence: TGTGCCAGTACCCTGACAGGAAATGGCTACACCTTC.

The sample holds one count of this clone. This chain links TRBV4-2 with TRBJ2-7, with D maybe TRBD2 (5 bases). Germline V gene lookup returns CDR1 LGHNA and CDR2 YNFKEQ. Trimming cost V 0 bases and J 0 bases, with 12 bases left between them. The CDR3 contains 16 residues. The CDR3 spells CASSQDGSAGSYEQYF. For the CDR3, the DNA is TGTGCCAGCAGCCAAGACGGATCGGCGGGCTCCTACGAGCAGTACTTC.

The chain is built from TRBV19 and TRBJ1-4, with 8 bases identical to TRBD1. The J segment lost 2 bases and the V segment lost 4 bases, leaving 3 bases of the junction unmatched. The CDR3 has 15 residues. Germline assignment: CDR1 LNHDA and CDR2 SQIVND (reference sequence). Written as DNA, the CDR3 is TGTGCCAGTAGTACGAGACAGGGGACTAATGAAAAACTGTTTTTT. It codes for CASSTRQGTNEKLFF. The variable domain in full, completed from reference TRBV19 and TRBJ1-4, reads DGGITQSPKYLFRKEGQNVTLSCEQNLNHDAMYWYRQDPGQGLRLIYYSQIVNDFQKGDIAEGYSVSREKKESFPLTVTSAQKNPTAFYLCASSTRQGTNEKLFFGSGTQLSVL.

This chain uses TRBV12-3 or TRBV12-4 with TRBJ2-5; 7 bases line up with TRBD1. The V segment lost 5 bases and the J segment 4 bases; nucleotides outside the gene matches: 1. The CDR3 runs 12 residues. For the CDR3, the DNA is TGTGCCAGCAGTGCAGGGGGAGAGACCCAGTACTTC. Protein: CASSAGGETQYF.

The chain joins TRBV1 to TRBJ2-3; the table's D gene call, TRBD2, was not cross checked with the DNA. TRBV1 is given as a pseudogene. This CDR3 region has 17 residues. Here the CDR3 reads CTSSQGGRSEFADTQYF. Here the CDR3 DNA reads TGCACCAGCAGCCAAGGAGGCCGGTCGGAGTTCGCAGATACGCAGTATTTT.

This clone was detected only a few times. This chain links TRBV25-1 with TRBJ1-5; tentative D call: TRBD1 (6 bases). Germline V gives CDR1 MGHDK, CDR2 SYGVNS. Trimming removed 3 bases at V and 5 bases at J, with 14 bases between. The CDR3 has 15 residues. CDR3 in DNA: TGTGCCAGCAGTGAGCTGGGGGGGCCGGATCAGCCCCAGCATTTT. This translates into CASSELGGPDQPQHF.

The CDR3 DNA sequence: TGTGCCAGCAGCTCGGACCTGTGGGGGGGAGACTATGGCTACACCTTC. Translation: CASSSDLWGGDYGYTF. The chain has TRBV27 and TRBJ1-2; D might be TRBD1 (5 bases). The V gene's germline CDR1 is MNHEY and CDR2 SMNVEV (reference sequence). V lost 6 bases and J 3 bases, leaving 20 bases between the germline ends. This CDR3 comprises 16 residues.

The chain is built from TRBV6-1 and TRBJ1-2, with D maybe TRBD1 (5 bases). Trimming pared 7 bases from V and 2 bases from J, leaving 8 bases between. Germline lookup yields CDR1 MNHNS and CDR2 SASEGT. The CDR3 runs 12 residues. The CDR3 DNA reads TGTGCCAGCACAGGGTCCAACTATGGCTACACCTTC. Translated, it gives CASTGSNYGYTF.

The chain combines TRBV14 with TRBJ1-2; tentatively, D is TRBD1 (6 bases). V was shortened by 5 bases and J by 4 bases, with 8 bases between the two germline ends. This CDR3 has 12 residues. Germline loops: CDR1 SGHDN, CDR2 FVKESK. CDR3 nucleotide sequence: TGTGCCAGCAGCGTACAGGGCTATGGCTACACCTTC. This translates into CASSVQGYGYTF.